This entry features one T cell receptor (beta chain) sequence. Antigen: not known. These data originate in a study of cytomegalovirus exposure and HLA in healthy donors. Study-wide points: Presence/absence analyses treated sequencing depth as roughly uniform across donors.

This CDR3 comprises 14 residues. Primers: 60 Vbeta forward and 13 Jbeta reverse. The assay was immunoSEQ multiplex PCR, and TCRdb's table has in-frame clones only and misses some. The table lists roughly 230,000 clones, roughly 73% of them singletons, with about 0.45% in the top ten. This sequence originates from a boy younger than 18 in good health and CMV-seronegative. Sequenced sample: PBMCs. The genes are TRBV21-1 and TRBJ2-7; the table's D gene call, TRBD1, was not cross checked with the DNA. TRBV21-1 corresponds to a pseudogene. The CDR3 region is CASSKVPTPYEQYF. CDR3 nucleotides: TGTGCCAGCAGCAAAGTACCGACACCCTACGAGCAGTACTTC.